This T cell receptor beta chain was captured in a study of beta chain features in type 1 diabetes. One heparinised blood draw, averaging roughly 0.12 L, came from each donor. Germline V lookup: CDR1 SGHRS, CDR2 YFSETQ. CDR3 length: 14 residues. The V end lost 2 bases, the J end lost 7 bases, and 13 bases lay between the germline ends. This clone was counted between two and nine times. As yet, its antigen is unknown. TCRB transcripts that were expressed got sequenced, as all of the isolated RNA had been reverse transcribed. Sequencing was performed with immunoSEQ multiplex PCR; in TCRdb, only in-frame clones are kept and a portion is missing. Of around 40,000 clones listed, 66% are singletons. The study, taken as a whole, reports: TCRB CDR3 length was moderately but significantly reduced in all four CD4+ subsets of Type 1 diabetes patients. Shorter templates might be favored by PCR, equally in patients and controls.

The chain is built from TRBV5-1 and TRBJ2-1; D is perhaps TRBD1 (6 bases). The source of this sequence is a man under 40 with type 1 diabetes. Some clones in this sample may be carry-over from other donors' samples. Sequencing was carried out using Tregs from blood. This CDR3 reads CASSLIQGDNEQFF. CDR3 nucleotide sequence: TGCGCCAGCAGCTTAATACAGGGTGATAATGAGCAGTTCTTC.